The source of this T cell receptor (beta chain) is a study of OX40 agonist ivuxolimab in advanced cancers. Study details: Administration of intravenous ivuxolimab to patients occurred every 2 weeks at 0.01 to 10 mg/kg. Patients treated during dose escalation were battling hepatocellular carcinoma, melanoma, renal cell or head and neck cancer.

Produced via immunoSEQ multiplex PCR; TCRdb's table is partial and in-frame only. The sample shows about 73,000 clones, 86% of them seen only once. Germline CDR1 reads MNHNS; CDR2 reads SASEGT. The CDR3 consists of 15 residues. The V end lost 2 bases, the J end lost 6 bases, and 16 bases lay between the germline ends. The rearrangement uses TRBV6-1 and TRBJ1-2; weak D call: TRBD1 (5 bases). The specimen comprised CD4+ or CD8+ T cells sorted from blood, sampled in a trial of the OX40 agonist ivuxolimab. The TCR originated in an adult with an advanced solid tumor such as melanoma, head and neck, liver or kidney cancer. This CDR3 is CASSEFGARGDGYTF. As DNA, the CDR3 is TGTGCCAGCAGTGAATTTGGGGCGAGAGGGGATGGCTACACCTTC.